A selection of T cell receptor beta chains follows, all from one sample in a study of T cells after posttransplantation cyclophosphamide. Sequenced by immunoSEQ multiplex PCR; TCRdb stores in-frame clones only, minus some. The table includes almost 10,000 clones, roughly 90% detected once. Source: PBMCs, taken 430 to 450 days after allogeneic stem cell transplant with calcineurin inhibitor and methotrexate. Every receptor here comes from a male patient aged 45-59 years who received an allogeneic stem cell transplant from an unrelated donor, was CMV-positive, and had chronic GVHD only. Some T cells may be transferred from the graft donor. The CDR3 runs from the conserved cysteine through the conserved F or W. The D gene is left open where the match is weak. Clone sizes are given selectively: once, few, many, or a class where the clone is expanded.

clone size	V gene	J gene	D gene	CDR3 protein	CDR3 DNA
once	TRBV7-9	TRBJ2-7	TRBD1	CASSFVTGGIHEQYF	TGTGCCAGCAGCTTCGTCACAGGGGGAATACACGAGCAGTACTTC
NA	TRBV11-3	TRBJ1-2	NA	CASSSRRTYGYTF	TGTGCCAGCAGCTCCCGCAGAACCTATGGCTACACCTTC
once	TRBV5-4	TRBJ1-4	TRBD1	CASSLAGDSYEKLFF	TGTGCCAGCAGCTTGGCAGGGGACAGTTATGAAAAACTGTTTTTT
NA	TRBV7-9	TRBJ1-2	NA	CASSLSTDSITNYGYTF	TGTGCCAGCAGCTTATCTACAGATAGTATAACTAACTATGGCTACACCTTC
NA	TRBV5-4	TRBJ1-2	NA	CASSLDSYGYTF	TGTGCCAGCAGCTTGGACAGCTATGGCTACACCTTC
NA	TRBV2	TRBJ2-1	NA	CASKMENEQFF	TGTGCCAGCAAGATGGAGAATGAGCAGTTCTTC
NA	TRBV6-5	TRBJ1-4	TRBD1	CASSSGAGGPDEKLFF	TGTGCCAGCAGTTCCGGAGCAGGGGGCCCTGATGAAAAACTGTTTTTT
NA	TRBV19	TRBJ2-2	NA	CASSIWQGYTGELFF	TGTGCCAGTAGTATATGGCAGGGCTACACCGGGGAGCTGTTTTTT
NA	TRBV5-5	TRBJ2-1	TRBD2	CASSYDLAGGPGEQFF	TGTGCCAGCAGCTACGATCTAGCGGGGGGGCCGGGTGAGCAGTTCTTC
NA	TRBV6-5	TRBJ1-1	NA	CASSYSRETEAFF	TGTGCCAGCAGTTACTCTAGGGAGACTGAAGCTTTCTTT
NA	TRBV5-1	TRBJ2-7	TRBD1	CASSRGQGNYEQYF	TGCGCCAGCAGTCGGGGACAGGGGAACTACGAGCAGTACTTC
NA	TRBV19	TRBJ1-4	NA	CASSPWDNQGLFF	TGTGCCAGTAGTCCCTGGGACAACCAAGGACTGTTTTTT
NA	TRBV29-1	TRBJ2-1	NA	CSVVISATEQFF	TGCAGCGTTGTTATTAGCGCGACCGAGCAGTTCTTC
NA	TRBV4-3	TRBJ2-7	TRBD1	CASSQDPGGSYEQYF	TGCGCCAGCAGCCAAGATCCAGGGGGATCCTACGAGCAGTACTTC
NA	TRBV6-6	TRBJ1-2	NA	CASSSGGYGYTF	TGTGCCAGTTCCTCGGGGGGCTATGGCTACACCTTC
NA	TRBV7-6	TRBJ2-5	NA	CASSTGETQYF	TGTGCCAGCAGCACCGGAGAGACCCAGTACTTC
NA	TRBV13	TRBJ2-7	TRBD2	CASSLGQRGSYEQYF	TGTGCCAGCAGCTTAGGCCAGCGGGGGTCATACGAGCAGTACTTC
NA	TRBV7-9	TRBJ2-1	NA	CASSLGPPHNEQFF	TGTGCCAGCAGCTTAGGGCCTCCACACAATGAGCAGTTCTTC
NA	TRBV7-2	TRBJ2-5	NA	CASSLKKEQYF	TGTGCCAGCAGCTTAAAGAAGGAGCAGTACTTC
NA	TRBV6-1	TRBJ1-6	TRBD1	CASSGTGGVNSPLHF	TGTGCCAGCAGTGGGACAGGGGGGGTGAATTCACCCCTCCACTTT
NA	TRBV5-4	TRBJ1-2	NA	CASSLARQSIHYGYTF	TGTGCCAGCAGCTTGGCGAGACAGAGCATACACTATGGCTACACCTTC
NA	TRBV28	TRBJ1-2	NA	CATLQGSYGYTF	TGTGCCACCCTACAGGGTTCCTATGGCTACACCTTC
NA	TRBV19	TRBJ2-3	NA	CASSPPEATDTQYF	TGTGCCAGTAGTCCGCCGGAGGCCACAGATACGCAGTATTTT
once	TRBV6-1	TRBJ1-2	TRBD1	CASSFTGGDGYTF	TGTGCCAGCAGTTTTACAGGGGGCGACGGCTACACCTTC
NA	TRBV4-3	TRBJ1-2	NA	CASSQEQGMIGYGYTF	TGCGCCAGCAGCCAGGAGCAGGGTATGATAGGCTATGGCTACACCTTC
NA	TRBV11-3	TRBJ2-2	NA	CASRNSGTPNTGELFF	TGTGCCAGCAGGAACTCCGGGACACCGAACACCGGGGAGCTGTTTTTT
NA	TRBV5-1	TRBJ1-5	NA	CASSLEGGPQPQHF	TGCGCCAGCAGCTTGGAGGGGGGGCCTCAGCCCCAGCATTTT
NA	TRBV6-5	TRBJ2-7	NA	CASSADRYEQYF	TGTGCCAGCAGCGCGGACAGATACGAGCAGTACTTC
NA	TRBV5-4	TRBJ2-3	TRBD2	CASSLKIGGGSTDTQYF	TGTGCCAGCAGCTTGAAGATCGGCGGGGGGTCCACAGATACGCAGTATTTT
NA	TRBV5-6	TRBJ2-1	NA	CASSLRDNYNEQFF	TGTGCCAGCAGCTTGCGGGACAACTACAATGAGCAGTTCTTC
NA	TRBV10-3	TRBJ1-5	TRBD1	CAISESTGVQPQHF	TGTGCCATCAGTGAGTCGACAGGGGTTCAGCCCCAGCATTTT
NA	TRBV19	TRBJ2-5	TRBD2	CASSTLAGGQRGQETQYF	TGTGCCAGTAGCACACTAGCGGGGGGGCAGAGGGGACAAGAGACCCAGTACTTC
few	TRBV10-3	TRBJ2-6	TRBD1	CATTGDGANVLTF	TGTGCCACCACAGGGGACGGGGCCAACGTCCTGACTTTC
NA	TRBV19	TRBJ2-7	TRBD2	CASSPWTSGSYEQYF	TGTGCCAGTAGTCCCTGGACTAGCGGGAGCTACGAGCAGTACTTC
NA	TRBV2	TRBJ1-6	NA	CASSQGKNSPLHF	TGTGCCAGCAGCCAGGGCAAGAATTCACCCCTCCACTTT
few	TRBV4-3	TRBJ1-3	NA	CASSLWMGQGTIYF	TGCGCCAGCAGCCTTTGGATGGGCCAGGGCACCATATATTTT
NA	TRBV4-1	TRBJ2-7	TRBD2	CASSQEKTSGRAYEQYF	TGCGCCAGCAGCCAGGAGAAGACTAGCGGGAGGGCCTACGAGCAGTACTTC
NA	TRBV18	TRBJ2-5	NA	CASSPPSGETQYF	TGTGCCAGCTCACCACCGTCCGGGGAGACCCAGTACTTC
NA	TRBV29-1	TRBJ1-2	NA	CSARDQGLHGYTF	TGCAGCGCCCGGGACCAGGGGTTGCATGGCTACACCTTC
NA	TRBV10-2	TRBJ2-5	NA	CASRTTGEETQYF	TGCGCCAGCAGGACCACAGGAGAAGAGACCCAGTACTTC
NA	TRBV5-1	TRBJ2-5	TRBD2	CASSLEVAGETQYF	TGCGCCAGCAGCTTGGAGGTAGCGGGGGAGACCCAGTACTTC
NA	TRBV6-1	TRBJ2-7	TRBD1	CASSKPGQVYEQYF	TGTGCCAGCAGTAAACCGGGACAGGTCTACGAGCAGTACTTC
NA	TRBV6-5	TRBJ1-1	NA	CASSYRVNTEAFF	TGTGCCAGCAGTTATAGAGTTAACACTGAAGCTTTCTTT
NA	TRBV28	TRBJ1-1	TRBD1	CASSFGQGGTEAFF	TGTGCCAGCAGTTTCGGACAGGGGGGCACTGAAGCTTTCTTT
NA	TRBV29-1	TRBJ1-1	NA	CSVERRVGTEAFF	TGCAGCGTTGAACGCCGAGTTGGTACTGAAGCTTTCTTT
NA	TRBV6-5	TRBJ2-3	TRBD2	CASRYSGSTDTQYF	TGTGCCAGCAGATATAGCGGGAGTACAGATACGCAGTATTTT